This TCR beta chain was found in a study of T cells expressing NK-cell markers. Each CDR3 protein gets one entry in TCRdb, which reprocessed the 5' RACE reads and gives no DNA. Its table lists over 150,000 distinct CDR3 sequences. CDR3 length: 16 amino acids. Germline CDR1 reads MGHRA; CDR2 reads YSYEKL. The clonotype comes from a woman between 45 and 65 years old in good health. Sequencing was done on a sample of blood T cells: a sorted CD56 or NKG2C T cell subset, CD4+ or CD8+ T cells, or bulk PBMC T cells (not recorded which). This sequence joins TRBV4-1 and TRBJ2-7; TCRdb's D call of TRBD2 is untestable without DNA. CDR3 amino acids: CASSLETSGRIDEQYF.